This T cell receptor (beta chain) was sequenced during a study of PD-1 blockade in classical Hodgkin lymphoma. Study results and limitations: Patients were excluded if nivolumab began under 1 year after ASCT (the autologous transplant). Diversity similar to that of newly diagnosed patients was seen at baseline in complete responders. With CD4+ cells, TCR diversity rose significantly by C4D1, but not with CD8+ cells. The study reported lower baseline TCR diversity in newly diagnosed patients than in healthy donors.

Some clones are missing from TCRdb's copy, which holds only in-frame ones; the method was immunoSEQ multiplex PCR. The data contain tens of thousands of clones, 80% to 90% of them singletons. Trimming left V 5 bases short and J 3 bases short, with 14 bases between. CDR1 is MNHEY and CDR2 is SMNVEV in the germline V gene (reference sequence). This CDR3 region has 14 residues. All patients experienced relapse after autologous stem cell transplantation, and brentuximab vedotin exposure was variable. Details on this clone: Its antigen is currently unknown.

The sample consisted of peripheral blood mononuclear cells (PBMCs), taken at baseline. The TCR originated in a human donor with classical Hodgkin lymphoma. The chain is built from TRBV27 and TRBJ2-7; D may match TRBD1 or TRBD2 (5 bases each). The CDR3 DNA follows: TGTGCCAGCAGTCCCGGGACCGCACTCTACGAGCAGTACTTC. The encoded protein is CASSPGTALYEQYF.